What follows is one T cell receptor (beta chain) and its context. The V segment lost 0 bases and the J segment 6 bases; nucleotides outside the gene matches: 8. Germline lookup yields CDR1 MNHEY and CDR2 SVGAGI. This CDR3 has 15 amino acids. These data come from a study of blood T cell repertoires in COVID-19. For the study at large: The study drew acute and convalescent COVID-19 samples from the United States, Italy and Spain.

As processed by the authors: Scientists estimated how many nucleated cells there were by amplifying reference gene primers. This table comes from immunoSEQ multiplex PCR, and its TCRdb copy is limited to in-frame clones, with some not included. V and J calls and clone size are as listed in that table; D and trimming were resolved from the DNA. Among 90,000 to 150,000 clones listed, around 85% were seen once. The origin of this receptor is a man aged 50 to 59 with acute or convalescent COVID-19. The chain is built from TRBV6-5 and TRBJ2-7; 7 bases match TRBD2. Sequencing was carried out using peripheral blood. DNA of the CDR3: TGTGCCAGCAGTTACTCGAACGCGGGAGTTGGCGAGCAGTACTTC. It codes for CASSYSNAGVGEQYF.